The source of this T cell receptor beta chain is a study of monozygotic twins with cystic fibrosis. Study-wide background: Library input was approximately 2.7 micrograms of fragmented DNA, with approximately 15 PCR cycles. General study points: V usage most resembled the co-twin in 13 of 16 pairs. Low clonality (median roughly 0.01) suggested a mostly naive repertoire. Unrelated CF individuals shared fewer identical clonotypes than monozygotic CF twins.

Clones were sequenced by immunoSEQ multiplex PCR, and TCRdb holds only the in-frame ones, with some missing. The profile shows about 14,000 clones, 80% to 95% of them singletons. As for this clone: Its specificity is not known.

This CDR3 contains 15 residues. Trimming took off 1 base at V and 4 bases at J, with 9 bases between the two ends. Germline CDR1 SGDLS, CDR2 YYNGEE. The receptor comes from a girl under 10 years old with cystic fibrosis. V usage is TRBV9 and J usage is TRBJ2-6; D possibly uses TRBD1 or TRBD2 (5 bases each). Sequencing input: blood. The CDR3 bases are TGTGCCAGCAGCGTATACGGGACCGGGGCCAACGTCCTGACTTTC. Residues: CASSVYGTGANVLTF. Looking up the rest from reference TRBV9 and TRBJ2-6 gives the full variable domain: DSGVTQTPKHLITATGQRVTLRCSPRSGDLSVYWYQQSLDQGLQFLIQYYNGEERAKGNILERFSAQQFPDLHSELNLSSLELGDSALYFCASSVYGTGANVLTFGAGSRLTVL.